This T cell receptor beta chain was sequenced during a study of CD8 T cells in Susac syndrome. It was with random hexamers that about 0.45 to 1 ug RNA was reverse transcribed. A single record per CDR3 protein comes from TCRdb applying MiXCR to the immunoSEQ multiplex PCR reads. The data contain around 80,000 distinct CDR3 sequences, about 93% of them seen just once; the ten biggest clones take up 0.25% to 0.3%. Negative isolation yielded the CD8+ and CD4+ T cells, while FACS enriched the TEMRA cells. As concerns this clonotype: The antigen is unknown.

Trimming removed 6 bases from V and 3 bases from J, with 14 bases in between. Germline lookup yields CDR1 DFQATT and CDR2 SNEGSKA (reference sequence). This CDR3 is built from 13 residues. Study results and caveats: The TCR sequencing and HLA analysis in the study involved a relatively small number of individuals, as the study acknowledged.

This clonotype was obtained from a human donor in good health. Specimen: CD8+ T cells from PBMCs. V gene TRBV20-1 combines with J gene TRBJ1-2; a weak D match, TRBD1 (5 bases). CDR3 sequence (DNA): TGCAGTGCCTCGGTTCGGGGGGACTATGGCTACACCTTC. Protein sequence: CSASVRGDYGYTF.